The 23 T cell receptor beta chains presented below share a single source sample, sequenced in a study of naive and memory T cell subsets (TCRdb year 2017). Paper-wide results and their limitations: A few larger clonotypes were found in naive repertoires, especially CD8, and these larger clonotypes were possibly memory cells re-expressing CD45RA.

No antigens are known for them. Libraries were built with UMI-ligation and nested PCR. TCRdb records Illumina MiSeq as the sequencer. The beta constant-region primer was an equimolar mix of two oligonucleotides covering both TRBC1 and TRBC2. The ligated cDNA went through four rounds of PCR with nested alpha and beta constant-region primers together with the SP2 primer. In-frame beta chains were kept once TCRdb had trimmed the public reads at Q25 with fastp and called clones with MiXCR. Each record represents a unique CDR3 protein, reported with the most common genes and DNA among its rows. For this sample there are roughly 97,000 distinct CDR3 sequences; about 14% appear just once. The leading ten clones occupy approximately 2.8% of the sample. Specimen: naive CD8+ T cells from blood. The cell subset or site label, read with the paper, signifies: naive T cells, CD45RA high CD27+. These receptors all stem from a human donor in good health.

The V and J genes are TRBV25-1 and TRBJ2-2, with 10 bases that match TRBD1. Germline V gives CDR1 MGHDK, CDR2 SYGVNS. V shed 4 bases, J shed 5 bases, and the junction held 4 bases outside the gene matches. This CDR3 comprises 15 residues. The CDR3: CASSVGTGVTGELFF. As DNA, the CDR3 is TGTGCCAGCAGTGTGGGGACAGGGGTGACCGGGGAGCTGTTTTTT.

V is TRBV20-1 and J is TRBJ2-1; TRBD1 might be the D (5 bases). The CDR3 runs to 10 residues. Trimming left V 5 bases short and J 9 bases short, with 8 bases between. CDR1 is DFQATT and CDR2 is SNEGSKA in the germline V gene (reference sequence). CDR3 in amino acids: CSAGHGEQFF. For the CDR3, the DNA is TGCAGTGCTGGACATGGTGAGCAGTTCTTC.

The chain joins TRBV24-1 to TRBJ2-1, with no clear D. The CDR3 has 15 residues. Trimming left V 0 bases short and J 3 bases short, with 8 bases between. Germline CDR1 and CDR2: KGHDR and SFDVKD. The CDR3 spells CATSDLQGGYNEQFF. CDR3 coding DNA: TGTGCCACCAGTGATTTGCAAGGCGGCTACAATGAGCAGTTCTTC.

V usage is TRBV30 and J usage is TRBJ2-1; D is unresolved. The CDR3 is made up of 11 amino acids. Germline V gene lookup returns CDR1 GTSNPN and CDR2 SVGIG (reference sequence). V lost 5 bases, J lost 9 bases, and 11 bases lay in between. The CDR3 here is CAWEEDFEQFF. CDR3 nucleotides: TGTGCCTGGGAAGAAGATTTTGAGCAGTTCTTC. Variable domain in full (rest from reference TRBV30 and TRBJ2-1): SQTIHQWPATLVQPVGSPLSLECTVEGTSNPNLYWYRQAAGRGLQLLFYSVGIGQISSEVPQNLSASRPQDRQFILSSKKLLLSDSGFYLCAWEEDFEQFFGPGTRLTVL.

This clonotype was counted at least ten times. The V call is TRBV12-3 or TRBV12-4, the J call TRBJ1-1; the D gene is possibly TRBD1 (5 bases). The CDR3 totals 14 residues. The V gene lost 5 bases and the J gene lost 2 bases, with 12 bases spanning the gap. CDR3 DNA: TGTGCCAGCAGTCCTGGGACGGCTAACACTGAAGCTTTCTTT. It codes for CASSPGTANTEAFF.

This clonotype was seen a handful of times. The CDR3 coding sequence is TGTGCCAGCAGCTTAGGAGATCGGGATACGCAGTATTTT. Translating gives CASSLGDRDTQYF. The genes are TRBV5-6 and TRBJ2-3; no clear D. The CDR3 covers 13 residues. The V gene's germline CDR1 is SGHDT and CDR2 YYEEEE. The V end was cut by 2 bases, the J end by 6 bases, with 10 bases between. Supplemented by reference TRBV5-6 and TRBJ2-3, the full variable domain reads DAGVTQSPTHLIKTRGQQVTLRCSPKSGHDTVSWYQQALGQGPQFIFQYYEEEERQRGNFPDRFSGHQFPNYSSELNVNALLLGDSALYLCASSLGDRDTQYFGPGTRLTVL.

The CDR3 DNA reads as TGCGCCAGCAGCCAAGATCGGGACTGGGCCTCATTATCCTACAATGAGCAGTTCTTC. Amino acids: CASSQDRDWASLSYNEQFF. The chain employs TRBV4-3 and TRBJ2-1; possibly TRBD2 for D (6 bases). The CDR3 is 19 amino acids. The V gene's germline CDR1 is LGHNA and CDR2 YSLEER. V dropped 0 bases and J dropped 1 base, with 19 bases sitting between them.

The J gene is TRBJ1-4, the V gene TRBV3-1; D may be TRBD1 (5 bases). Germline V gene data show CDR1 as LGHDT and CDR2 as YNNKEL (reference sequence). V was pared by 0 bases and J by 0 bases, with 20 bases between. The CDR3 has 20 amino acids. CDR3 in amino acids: CASSQDWGWGPTATNEKLFF. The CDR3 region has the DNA TGTGCCAGCAGCCAAGATTGGGGGTGGGGCCCGACCGCAACTAATGAAAAACTGTTTTTT.

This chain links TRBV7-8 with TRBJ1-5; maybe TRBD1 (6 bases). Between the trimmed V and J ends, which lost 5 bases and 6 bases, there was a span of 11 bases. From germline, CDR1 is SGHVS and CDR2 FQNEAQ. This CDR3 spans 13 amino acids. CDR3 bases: TGTGCCAGCAGCCCACAGGGTAGTCAGCCCCAGCATTTT. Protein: CASSPQGSQPQHF.

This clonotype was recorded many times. CDR3 loop: CAWKENYGYTF. In DNA, the CDR3 is TGTGCCTGGAAAGAGAACTATGGCTACACCTTC. The chain is built from TRBV30 and TRBJ1-2, with D unclear. V gave up 4 bases and J gave up 2 bases, with 5 bases separating them. The CDR3 consists of 11 residues. Germline V gene sequence: CDR1 GTSNPN, CDR2 SVGIG (reference sequence).

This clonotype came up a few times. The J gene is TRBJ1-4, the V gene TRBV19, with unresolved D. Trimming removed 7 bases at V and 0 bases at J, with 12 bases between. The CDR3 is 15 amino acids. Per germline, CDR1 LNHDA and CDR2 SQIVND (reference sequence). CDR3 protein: CASKTREATNEKLFF. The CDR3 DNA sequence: TGTGCCAGTAAAACTCGTGAGGCAACTAATGAAAAACTGTTTTTT.

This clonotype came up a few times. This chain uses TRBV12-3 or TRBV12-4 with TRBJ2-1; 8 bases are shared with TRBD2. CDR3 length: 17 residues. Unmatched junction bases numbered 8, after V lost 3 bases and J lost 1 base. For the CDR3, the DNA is TGTGCCAGCAGTTTTACCGAGCGGGAGTTGTCCTACAATGAGCAGTTCTTC. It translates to CASSFTERELSYNEQFF.

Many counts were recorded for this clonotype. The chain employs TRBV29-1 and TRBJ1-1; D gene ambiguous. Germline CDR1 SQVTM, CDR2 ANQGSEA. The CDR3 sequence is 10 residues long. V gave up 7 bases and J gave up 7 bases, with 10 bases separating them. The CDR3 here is CSASEVEAFF. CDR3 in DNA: TGCAGCGCATCAGAAGTTGAAGCTTTCTTT. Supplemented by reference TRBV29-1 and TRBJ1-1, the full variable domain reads SAVISQKPSRDICQRGTSLTIQCQVDSQVTMMFWYRQQPGQSLTLIATANQGSEATYESGFVIDKFPISRPNLTFSTLTVSNMSPEDSSIYLCSASEVEAFFGQGTRLTVV.

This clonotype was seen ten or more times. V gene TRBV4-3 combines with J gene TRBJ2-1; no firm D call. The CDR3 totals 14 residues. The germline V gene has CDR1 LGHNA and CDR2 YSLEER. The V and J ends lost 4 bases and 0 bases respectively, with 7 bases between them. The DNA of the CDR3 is TGCGCCAGCAGCCCTGCTGGCTCCTACAATGAGCAGTTCTTC. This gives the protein CASSPAGSYNEQFF.

CDR3 sequence reads: CASSFAATYEQYF. The CDR3, as DNA: TGTGCCAGCAGCTTCGCAGCCACCTACGAGCAGTACTTC. V gene TRBV7-9 combines with J gene TRBJ2-7; D gene uncertain. Germline assignment: CDR1 SEHNR and CDR2 FQNEAQ (reference sequence). Trimming took 3 bases from V and 2 from J, leaving 8 bases between them. This CDR3 is 13 amino acids long.

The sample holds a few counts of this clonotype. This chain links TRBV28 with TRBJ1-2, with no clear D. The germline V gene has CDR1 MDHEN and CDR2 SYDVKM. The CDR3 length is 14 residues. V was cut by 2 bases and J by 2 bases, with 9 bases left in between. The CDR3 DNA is TGTGCCAGCAGTTTAGAACCGGGGAACTATGGCTACACCTTC. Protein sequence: CASSLEPGNYGYTF.

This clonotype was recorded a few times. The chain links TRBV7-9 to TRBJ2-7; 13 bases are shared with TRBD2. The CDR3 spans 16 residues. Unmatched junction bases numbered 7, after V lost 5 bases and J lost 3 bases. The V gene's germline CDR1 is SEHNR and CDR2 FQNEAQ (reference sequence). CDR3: CASSNHRTSGSYEQYF. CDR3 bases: TGTGCCAGCAGCAATCACCGGACTAGCGGGAGCTACGAGCAGTACTTC.

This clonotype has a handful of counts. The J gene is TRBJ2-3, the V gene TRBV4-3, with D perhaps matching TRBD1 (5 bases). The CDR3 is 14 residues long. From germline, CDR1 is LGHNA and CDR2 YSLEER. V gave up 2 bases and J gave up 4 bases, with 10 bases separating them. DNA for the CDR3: TGCGCCAGCAGCCAATTCAGGGCCTCAGATACGCAGTATTTT. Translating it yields CASSQFRASDTQYF.

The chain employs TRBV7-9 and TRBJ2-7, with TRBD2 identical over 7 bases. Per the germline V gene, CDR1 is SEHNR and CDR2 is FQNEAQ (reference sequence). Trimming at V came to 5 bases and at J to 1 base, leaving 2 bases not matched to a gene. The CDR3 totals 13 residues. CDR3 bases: TGTGCCAGCAGCCGGGGACTATCCTACGAGCAGTACTTC. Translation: CASSRGLSYEQYF. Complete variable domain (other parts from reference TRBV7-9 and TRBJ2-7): DTGVSQNPRHKITKRGQNVTFRCDPISEHNRLYWYRQTLGQGPEFLTYFQNEAQLEKSRLLSDRFSAERPKGSFSTLEIQRTEQGDSAMYLCASSRGLSYEQYFGPGTRLTVT.

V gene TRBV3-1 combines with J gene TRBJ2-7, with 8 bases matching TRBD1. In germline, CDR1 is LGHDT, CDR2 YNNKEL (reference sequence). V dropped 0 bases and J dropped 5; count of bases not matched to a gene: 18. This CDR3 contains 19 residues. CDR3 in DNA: TGTGCCAGCAGCCAAGATCCTTTTACAGGGGGGATCCAATTGGACGAGCAGTACTTC. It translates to CASSQDPFTGGIQLDEQYF.

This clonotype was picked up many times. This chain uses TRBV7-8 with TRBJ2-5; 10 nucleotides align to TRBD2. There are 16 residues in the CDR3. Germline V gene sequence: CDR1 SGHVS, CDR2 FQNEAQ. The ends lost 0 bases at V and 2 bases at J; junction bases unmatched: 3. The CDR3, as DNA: TGTGCCAGCAGCTTAGCCCAAGCGGGGGGGCAAGAGACCCAGTACTTC. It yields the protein CASSLAQAGGQETQYF.

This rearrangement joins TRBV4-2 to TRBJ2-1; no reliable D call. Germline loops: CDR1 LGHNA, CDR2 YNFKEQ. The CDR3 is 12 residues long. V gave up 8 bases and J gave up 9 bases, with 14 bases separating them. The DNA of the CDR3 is TGTGCCAGCGGGATTCCCCGAAGTGAGCAGTTCTTC. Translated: CASGIPRSEQFF.

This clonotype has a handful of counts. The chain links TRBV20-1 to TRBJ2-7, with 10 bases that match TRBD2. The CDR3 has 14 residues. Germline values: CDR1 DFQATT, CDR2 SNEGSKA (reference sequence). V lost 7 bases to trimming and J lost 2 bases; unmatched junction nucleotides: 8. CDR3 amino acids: CSVWEREGTYEQYF. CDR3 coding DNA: TGCAGTGTCTGGGAGCGGGAGGGGACCTACGAGCAGTACTTC.